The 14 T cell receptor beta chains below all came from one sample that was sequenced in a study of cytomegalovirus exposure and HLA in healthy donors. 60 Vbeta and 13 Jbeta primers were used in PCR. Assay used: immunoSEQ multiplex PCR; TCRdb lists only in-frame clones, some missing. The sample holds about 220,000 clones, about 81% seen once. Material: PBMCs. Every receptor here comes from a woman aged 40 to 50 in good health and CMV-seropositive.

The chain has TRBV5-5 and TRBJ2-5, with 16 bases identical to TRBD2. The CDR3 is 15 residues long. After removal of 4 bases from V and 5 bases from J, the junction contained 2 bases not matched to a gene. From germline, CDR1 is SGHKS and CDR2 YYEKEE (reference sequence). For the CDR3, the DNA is TGTGCCAGCAGCGGGACTAGCGGGGGGGCTGAGACCCAGTACTTC. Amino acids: CASSGTSGGAETQYF.

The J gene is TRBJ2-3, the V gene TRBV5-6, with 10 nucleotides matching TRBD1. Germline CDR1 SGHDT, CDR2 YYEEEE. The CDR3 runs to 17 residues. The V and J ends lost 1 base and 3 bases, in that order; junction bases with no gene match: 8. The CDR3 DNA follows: TGTGCCAGCAGCTTGTATCTCGGGACAGGGGTAACAGATACGCAGTATTTT. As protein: CASSLYLGTGVTDTQYF.

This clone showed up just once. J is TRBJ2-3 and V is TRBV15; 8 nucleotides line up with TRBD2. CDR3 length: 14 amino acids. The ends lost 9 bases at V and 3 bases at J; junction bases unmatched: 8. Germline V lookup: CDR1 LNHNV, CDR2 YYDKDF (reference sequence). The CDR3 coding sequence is TGTGCCACTGCCAGGACTAGCTCGACAGATACGCAGTATTTT. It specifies CATARTSSTDTQYF. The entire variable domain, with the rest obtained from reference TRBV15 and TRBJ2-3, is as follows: DAMVIQNPRYQVTQFGKPVTLSCSQTLNHNVMYWYQQKSSQAPKLLFHYYDKDFNNEADTPDNFQSRRPNTSFCFLDIRSPGLGDTAMYLCATARTSSTDTQYFGPGTRLTVL.

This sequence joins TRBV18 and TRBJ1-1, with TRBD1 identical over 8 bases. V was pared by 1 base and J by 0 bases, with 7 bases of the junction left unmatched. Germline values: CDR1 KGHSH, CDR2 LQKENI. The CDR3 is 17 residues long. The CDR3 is CASSPLGGTGMNTEAFF. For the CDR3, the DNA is TGTGCCAGCTCACCACTTGGAGGGACAGGCATGAACACTGAAGCTTTCTTT.

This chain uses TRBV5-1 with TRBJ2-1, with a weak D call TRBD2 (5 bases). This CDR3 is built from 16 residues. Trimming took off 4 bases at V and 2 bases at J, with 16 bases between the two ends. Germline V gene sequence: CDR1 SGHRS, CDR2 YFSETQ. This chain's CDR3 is CASSLEGLGAYNEQFF. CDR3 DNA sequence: TGCGCCAGCAGCCTGGAAGGACTGGGAGCCTACAATGAGCAGTTCTTC. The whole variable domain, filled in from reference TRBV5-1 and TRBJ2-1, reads KAGVTQTPRYLIKTRGQQVTLSCSPISGHRSVSWYQQTPGQGLQFLFEYFSETQRNKGNFPGRFSGRQFSNSRSEMNVSTLELGDSALYLCASSLEGLGAYNEQFFGPGTRLTVL.

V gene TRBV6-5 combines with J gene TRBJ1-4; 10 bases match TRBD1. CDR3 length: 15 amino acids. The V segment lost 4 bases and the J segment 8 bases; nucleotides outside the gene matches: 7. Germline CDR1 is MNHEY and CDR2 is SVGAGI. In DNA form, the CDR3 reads TGTGCCAGCAGTTTACGACAGGGGGCTAGAGAAAAACTGTTTTTT. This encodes CASSLRQGAREKLFF.

This CDR3 is CASCRRETQYF. CDR3 in DNA: TGTGCCAGCTGTCGGCGGGAGACCCAGTACTTC. V and J are TRBV2 and TRBJ2-5; no firm D call. The germline V gene encodes CDR1 SNHLY and CDR2 FYNNEI. V lost 8 bases and J 5 bases, leaving 9 bases between the germline ends. This CDR3 has 11 residues. The complete variable domain, with remaining parts taken from reference TRBV2 and TRBJ2-5, reads EPEVTQTPSHQVTQMGQEVILRCVPISNHLYFYWYRQILGQKVEFLVSFYNNEISEKSEIFDDQFSVERPDGSNFTLKIRSTKLEDSAMYFCASCRRETQYFGPGTRLLVL.

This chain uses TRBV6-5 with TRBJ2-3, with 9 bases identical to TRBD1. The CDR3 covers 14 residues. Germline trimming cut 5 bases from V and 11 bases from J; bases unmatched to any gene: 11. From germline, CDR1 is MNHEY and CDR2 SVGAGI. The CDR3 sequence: CASSPGTGRAQQYF. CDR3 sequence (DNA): TGTGCCAGCAGTCCTGGGACAGGGAGGGCCCAGCAGTATTTT.

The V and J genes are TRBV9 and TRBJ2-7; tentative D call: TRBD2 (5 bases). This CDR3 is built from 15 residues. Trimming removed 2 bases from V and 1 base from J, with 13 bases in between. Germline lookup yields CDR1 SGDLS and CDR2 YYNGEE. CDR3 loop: CASSVSSSTSYEQYF. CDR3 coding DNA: TGTGCCAGCAGCGTTTCTAGCTCCACTTCCTACGAGCAGTACTTC.

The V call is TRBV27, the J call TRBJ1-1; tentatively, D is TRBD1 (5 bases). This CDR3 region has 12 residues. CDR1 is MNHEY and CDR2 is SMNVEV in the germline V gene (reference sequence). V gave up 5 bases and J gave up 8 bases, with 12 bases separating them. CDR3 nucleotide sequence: TGTGCCAGCAGTGCACTCTCAGGGGAAGCTTTCTTT. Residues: CASSALSGEAFF.

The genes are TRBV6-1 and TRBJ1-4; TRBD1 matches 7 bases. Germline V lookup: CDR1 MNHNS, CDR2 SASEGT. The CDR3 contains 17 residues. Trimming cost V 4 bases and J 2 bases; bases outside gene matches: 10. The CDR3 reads CASSVWQGVVTNEKLFF. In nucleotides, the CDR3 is TGTGCCAGCAGTGTATGGCAGGGGGTGGTCACTAATGAAAAACTGTTTTTT.

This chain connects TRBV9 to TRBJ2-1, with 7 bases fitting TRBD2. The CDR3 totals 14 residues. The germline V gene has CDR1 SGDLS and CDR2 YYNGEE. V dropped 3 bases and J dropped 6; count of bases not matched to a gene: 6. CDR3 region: CASSAQGRANEQFF. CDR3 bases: TGTGCCAGCAGCGCACAAGGGAGGGCCAATGAGCAGTTCTTC.

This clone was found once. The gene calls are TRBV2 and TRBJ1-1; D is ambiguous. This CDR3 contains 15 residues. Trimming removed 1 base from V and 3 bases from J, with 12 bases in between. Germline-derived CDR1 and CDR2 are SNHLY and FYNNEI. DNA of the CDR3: TGTGCCAGCAGTGAAGACCCCGGGTTGTACACTGAAGCTTTCTTT. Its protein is CASSEDPGLYTEAFF.

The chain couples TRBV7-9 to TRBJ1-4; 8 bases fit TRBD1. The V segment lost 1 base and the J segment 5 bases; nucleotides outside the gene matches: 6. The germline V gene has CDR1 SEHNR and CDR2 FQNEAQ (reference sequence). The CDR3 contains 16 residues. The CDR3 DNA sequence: TGTGCCAGCAGCTTAGGGGGGACAGGAATAAATGAAAAACTGTTTTTT. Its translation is CASSLGGTGINEKLFF. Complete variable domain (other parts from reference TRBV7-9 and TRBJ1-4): DTGVSQNPRHKITKRGQNVTFRCDPISEHNRLYWYRQTLGQGPEFLTYFQNEAQLEKSRLLSDRFSAERPKGSFSTLEIQRTEQGDSAMYLCASSLGGTGINEKLFFGSGTQLSVL.